This T cell receptor beta chain is from a study of PD-L1 blockade in urothelial cancer (dated by TCRdb to 2015 to 2018). In the study overall: Every patient began therapy in about 2014 and was given atezolizumab 1,200 mg intravenously every 3 weeks. Twenty-five of 29 patients were identified as males with urothelial cancer of bladder origin, and a prior smoking history was reported by 18 of 29 patients. Patients had an ECOG performance status of 0 or 1 and had received between 0 and 3 prior chemotherapy regimens. Blood samples were analyzed at two time points: 3 weeks after treatment start (second dose) and 6 weeks after treatment start. Blood samples gave a median of approximately 150,000 T cells and roughly 83,000 unique TCRs, with a median clonality of around 0.08. The study, an exploratory multi-omic analysis, examined somatic, immune and clinical correlates of response to PD-L1 blockade with atezolizumab in urothelial cancer. Pretreatment tumor samples, along with matched peripheral blood collected serially before and after atezolizumab treatment, underwent TCR sequencing. Durable clinical benefit was defined as a progression-free survival longer than 6 months, and TCR features were additionally tested against progression-free survival and overall survival. In the same patients who had TCR sequencing, pretreatment tumors also underwent whole exome sequencing and RNA sequencing. Durable clinical benefit was achieved by nine patients but not by the remaining 20. Pretreatment blood TCR-seq was available for fewer than 30 patients, at least one posttreatment blood collection was obtained for some 25 patients, and tumor TCR-seq was available for some 25 patients.

Concerning this clone itself: What antigen it recognizes has not been identified. The input lacks base qualities; no much larger clone sits a single base away.

To estimate absolute template abundance from read counts, synthetic TCR analog templates were spiked into each PCR. The immunoSEQ assay used bias-controlled V and J gene primers to amplify TCRbeta CDR3 regions from genomic DNA. Sequencing of rearranged TCRbeta segments was done at approximately 20X coverage. As for the original processing: Sequencing errors were corrected by clustering and CDR3s were annotated against IMGT to assign V, D and J genes. Only productive TCRbeta rearrangements were used in downstream analyses, excluding out-of-frame or stop-codon sequences. Clonality was calculated as one minus the Shannon entropy normalized by the log of the number of unique productive sequences. Clones differing between time points or between blood and tumor were identified by Fisher's exact test with Benjamini-Hochberg correction at adjusted p below 0.01. Entries here come from immuneACCESS through TCRdb and include only in-frame sequences with V and J called. Some clones fail to appear in such tables; in the studies checked, an unresolved V gene covers under half of the shortfall, and the cause of the remainder is unknown. That table is the source of V, J and clone size, and D and trimming were worked out from the DNA. This sample gives some 74,000 clones in total; roughly 80% of them show up just once. The biggest ten clones account for under 8.5% of the sample.

Interpreted using the paper, the time point label stands for: pretreatment peripheral blood. A total of 29 patients with locally advanced or metastatic urothelial carcinoma, treated at Memorial Sloan Kettering on a trial protocol, made up the cohort. Peripheral blood mononuclear cells were collected pretreatment and during treatment, at between 1 and 8 total time points per patient. The Qiagen DNeasy Blood extraction kit was used to purify genomic DNA from total PBMCs and from tumor samples. PBMCs were collected pretreatment and during treatment, and were isolated and stored as previously described. In the germline V gene, CDR1 corresponds to SQVTM and CDR2 to ANQGSEA. From the cysteine up to the phenylalanine, the CDR3 has a length of 15 residues. Only the CDR3 part of the read is kept: 45 bases, read in frame from the first base. V is trimmed back by 6 bases and J by 2 bases, and the junction contains 10 bases that no gene match accounts for.

The paper as a whole reports these results and caveats: Among patients with durable benefit, tumor-associated TCR clones showed greater expansion in peripheral blood 3 weeks after treatment started (n ≈ 20, p = 0.022). A pretreatment peripheral blood TCR clonality below the median was linked to improved progression-free and overall survival. Small sample size (n of about 30) and many exploratory analyses mean the results are intended to be hypothesis-generating.

This specimen was PBMCs, taken around atezolizumab (anti-PD-L1) treatment. This TCR was sampled from a man aged 35-49 years with urothelial cancer. This sequence uses TRBV29-1 and TRBJ2-7, and 10 junctional nucleotides match TRBD2. This receptor has the CDR3 CSVQPRTSGTYEQYF. The sequenced DNA: TGCAGCGTACAACCAAGGACTAGCGGAACCTACGAGCAGTACTTC.